Presented here are 30 T cell receptor beta chains from one specimen sequenced in a study of cytomegalovirus exposure and HLA in healthy donors. Researchers ran the PCR with 60 Vbeta and 13 Jbeta primers. Only in-frame clones appear in the TCRdb table, and some are missing; sequencing was by immunoSEQ multiplex PCR. There are around 210,000 clones in the sample; approximately 79% occur only once, and roughly 1.5% lies in the top ten. The sequenced sample consisted of PBMCs. The receptors shown here come from a man aged 45 to 65 in good health and CMV-seronegative.

This chain uses TRBV30 with TRBJ1-5; TRBD1 matches at 7 bases. Germline V gives CDR1 GTSNPN, CDR2 SVGIG (reference sequence). There are 15 residues in the CDR3. V lost 3 bases, J lost 2 bases, and 7 bases stayed unmatched. The CDR3 bases are TGTGCCTGGAGGGCTTCGGACAGGCGCAATCAGCCCCAGCATTTT. Protein: CAWRASDRRNQPQHF. The full variable domain, with the rest looked up from reference TRBV30 and TRBJ1-5, is SQTIHQWPATLVQPVGSPLSLECTVEGTSNPNLYWYRQAAGRGLQLLFYSVGIGQISSEVPQNLSASRPQDRQFILSSKKLLLSDSGFYLCAWRASDRRNQPQHFGDGTRLSIL.

The J gene is TRBJ2-2, the V gene TRBV14, with 7 bases lining up with TRBD1. The CDR3 runs to 19 residues. Germline loops: CDR1 SGHDN, CDR2 FVKESK. V lost 4 bases to trimming and J lost 0 bases; unmatched junction nucleotides: 14. This chain's CDR3 is CASSLSRGTGAANTGELFF. CDR3 in DNA: TGTGCCAGCAGCCTCTCCCGGGGAACAGGGGCGGCGAACACCGGGGAGCTGTTTTTT.

The chain joins TRBV6-1 to TRBJ1-1, with D tentatively TRBD1 (6 bases). Germline CDR1 reads MNHNS; CDR2 reads SASEGT. Between the trimmed V and J ends, which lost 6 bases and 1 base, there was a span of 12 bases. This CDR3 comprises 14 residues. The CDR3 bases are TGTGCCAGCAGGGGGGACACTCAGAACACTGAAGCTTTCTTT. Protein: CASRGDTQNTEAFF.

The chain has TRBV7-8 and TRBJ1-2, with 9 bases identical to TRBD1. V was pared by 5 bases and J by 4 bases, with 11 bases of the junction left unmatched. This CDR3 contains 16 residues. Germline V gene data show CDR1 as SGHVS and CDR2 as FQNEAQ. CDR3 region: CASSPRDRELGYGYTF. The CDR3 bases are TGTGCCAGCAGCCCGCGGGACAGGGAATTGGGCTATGGCTACACCTTC.

In its sample, this clone was seen a few times. This sequence joins TRBV11-3 and TRBJ2-7; 8 bases match TRBD1. The CDR3 sequence is 15 residues long. The V and J ends lost 5 bases and 2 bases, in that order; junction bases with no gene match: 8. Germline CDR1 is SGHNT and CDR2 is YENEEA. The CDR3 coding sequence is TGTGCCAGCAGCAAAACCGGACAGGGAGCCTACGAGCAGTACTTC. Protein sequence: CASSKTGQGAYEQYF.

The chain combines TRBV21-1 with TRBJ2-7; TRBD1, the table's D call, was not compared with the DNA. TRBV21-1 is a known pseudogene. The CDR3 totals 15 residues. The CDR3 DNA reads TGTGCCAGCAGCAGGAGACAGGGGGAATCCTACGAGCAGTACTTC. Translation: CASSRRQGESYEQYF.

The chain combines TRBV20-1 with TRBJ2-1; D ambiguous. Germline V gene data show CDR1 as DFQATT and CDR2 as SNEGSKA (reference sequence). The ends were cut back, 4 bases at V and 7 bases at J, with 5 bases in the middle. This CDR3 spans 10 amino acids. The CDR3 bases are TGCAGTGCTACGGTAAATGAGCAGTTCTTC. Amino acids: CSATVNEQFF.

In this sample, this clone turned up a few times. The chain uses TRBV7-2 and TRBJ2-7; D may be TRBD1 (6 bases). CDR1 is SGHTA and CDR2 is FQGNSA in the germline V gene. This CDR3 has 13 residues. Trimming cost V 10 bases and J 0 bases, with 13 bases left between them. The CDR3: CAKNRVSSYEQYF. The CDR3 DNA sequence: TGTGCCAAAAACAGGGTTAGCTCCTACGAGCAGTACTTC.

The rearrangement links TRBV5-1 to TRBJ1-1, with D tentatively TRBD1 (5 bases). This CDR3 spans 13 amino acids. The germline V and J ends were trimmed by 4 bases and 3 bases, with 10 bases remaining between them. CDR1 is SGHRS, CDR2 YFSETQ, per germline. CDR3 residues: CASSHGGYTEAFF. CDR3 DNA: TGCGCCAGCAGCCATGGGGGGTACACTGAAGCTTTCTTT.

V and J are TRBV19 and TRBJ1-1; D remains ambiguous. CDR1 is LNHDA, CDR2 SQIVND, per germline (reference sequence). The V end was cut by 1 base, the J end by 2 bases, with 5 bases between. CDR3 length: 13 residues. CDR3 protein: CASSIGSNTEAFF. The CDR3 nucleotides are TGTGCCAGTAGTATAGGGAGTAACACTGAAGCTTTCTTT. Filled out from reference TRBV19 and TRBJ1-1, the complete variable domain reads DGGITQSPKYLFRKEGQNVTLSCEQNLNHDAMYWYRQDPGQGLRLIYYSQIVNDFQKGDIAEGYSVSREKKESFPLTVTSAQKNPTAFYLCASSIGSNTEAFFGQGTRLTVV.

The rearrangement links TRBV9 to TRBJ2-1; 9 bases line up with TRBD2. Germline CDR1 and CDR2: SGDLS and YYNGEE. There are 17 residues in the CDR3. The trim removed 0 bases at V and 4 bases at J, leaving 8 bases unmatched. CDR3 sequence reads: CASSVERLAGQYNEQFF. In DNA, the CDR3 is TGTGCCAGCAGCGTAGAACGGCTAGCGGGACAATACAATGAGCAGTTCTTC.

The rearrangement links TRBV28 to TRBJ1-2; TRBD1 might be the D (5 bases). Germline V gene data show CDR1 as MDHEN and CDR2 as SYDVKM. V was cut by 4 bases and J by 4 bases, with 10 bases left in between. This CDR3 is built from 13 residues. In DNA, the CDR3 is TGTGCCAGCAGTTCAGGGCCGGCCTATGGCTACACCTTC. Its protein product is CASSSGPAYGYTF.

This chain links TRBV27 with TRBJ2-5; no clear D gene. The CDR3 contains 14 residues. V lost 0 bases, J lost 5 bases, and 10 bases lay in between. The germline V gene encodes CDR1 MNHEY and CDR2 SMNVEV (reference sequence). The CDR3: CASSLSGTWETQYF. DNA of the CDR3: TGTGCCAGCAGTTTATCCGGTACCTGGGAGACCCAGTACTTC.

V gene TRBV5-1 combines with J gene TRBJ2-7; a weak D match, TRBD2 (7 bases). Trimming stripped 0 bases from V and 3 bases from J, with 13 bases between. Germline V gives CDR1 SGHRS, CDR2 YFSETQ. CDR3 length: 15 amino acids. The CDR3 nucleotides read TGCGCCAGCAGCTTGGGGGGGGGCCAATTCTACGAGCAGTACTTC. Its protein product is CASSLGGGQFYEQYF.

The gene calls are TRBV6-6 and TRBJ2-3; D is possibly TRBD1 (6 bases). Germline CDR1 reads MNHNY; CDR2 reads SVGAGI (reference sequence). There are 16 residues in the CDR3. The V end lost 6 bases, the J end lost 2 bases, and 18 bases lay between the germline ends. This CDR3 reads CASREPRGMATDTQYF. The CDR3 DNA sequence: TGTGCCAGCAGAGAACCCAGGGGAATGGCCACAGATACGCAGTATTTT.

The V and J genes are TRBV27 and TRBJ1-1, with 8 bases matching TRBD1. V was clipped by 8 bases and J by 1 base; unmatched bases: 9. This CDR3 contains 15 residues. The germline CDR1 and CDR2 sequences are MNHEY and SMNVEV (reference sequence). The CDR3 reads CASRIGTGSNTEAFF. CDR3 bases: TGTGCCAGCCGAATAGGGACAGGATCGAACACTGAAGCTTTCTTT.

This sequence joins TRBV7-6 and TRBJ1-1, with D possibly matching TRBD1 (5 bases). Between the trimmed V and J ends, which lost 5 bases and 10 bases, there was a span of 14 bases. There are 12 residues in the CDR3. CDR1 SGHVS and CDR2 FNYEAQ come from the germline V gene. The CDR3 region is CASSPGSGRAFF. CDR3 nucleotides: TGTGCCAGCAGCCCAGGTTCAGGGCGAGCTTTCTTT.

The CDR3 coding sequence is TGTGCCAGTAGTCAACTTAACTATGGCTACACCTTC. Translated: CASSQLNYGYTF. The chain has TRBV19 and TRBJ1-2; no clear D. The CDR3 consists of 12 residues. Germline CDR1 and CDR2: LNHDA and SQIVND (reference sequence). V dropped 5 bases and J dropped 1 base, with 5 bases sitting between them.

The chain is built from TRBV27 and TRBJ2-1, with 15 bases aligning to TRBD2. The CDR3 extends over 16 amino acids. Per the germline V gene, CDR1 is MNHEY and CDR2 is SMNVEV (reference sequence). V trimming: 4 bases; J trimming: 7 bases; junction bases outside the gene matches: 5. CDR3 DNA sequence: TGTGCCAGCAGTTCCCGGACTAGCGGGAGGGTGAATGAGCAGTTCTTC. It specifies CASSSRTSGRVNEQFF.

This chain uses TRBV29-1 with TRBJ1-2, with 10 bases lining up with TRBD1. The junction had 12 bases not matched to a gene; V was cut back by 8 bases and J by 3 bases. This CDR3 has 15 amino acids. Germline CDR1 is SQVTM and CDR2 is ANQGSEA. The chain's CDR3 is CSIGRDRGYDYGYTF. The CDR3, as DNA: TGCAGCATAGGCAGGGACAGGGGATACGACTATGGCTACACCTTC.

Details on this clone: Mismatch with germline at one junction end may stem from a read error. The chain links TRBV5-1 to TRBJ2-3, with 9 bases lining up with TRBD1. Germline V gives CDR1 SGHRS, CDR2 YFSETQ. This CDR3 has 17 residues. CDR3 in amino acids: CASRLDRGFFSTDTQYF. For the CDR3, the DNA is TGCGCCAGCAGATTGGACAGGGGTTTCTTTAGCACAGATACGCAGTATTTT.

This chain joins TRBV6-5 and TRBJ2-3, with D unresolved. CDR1 is MNHEY and CDR2 is SVGAGI in the germline V gene. Trimming shortened V by 5 bases and J by 3 bases, and 9 bases separated the two germline ends. This CDR3 is 13 amino acids long. The DNA for the CDR3 is TGTGCCAGCAGTACACCCGGGACAGATACGCAGTATTTT. This sequence encodes CASSTPGTDTQYF.

The chain joins TRBV6-5 to TRBJ2-3, with 7 positions matching TRBD1. This CDR3 contains 15 residues. From germline, CDR1 is MNHEY and CDR2 SVGAGI. V shed 5 bases, J shed 3 bases, and the junction held 8 bases outside the gene matches. The DNA for the CDR3 is TGTGCCAGCAGTCTTGAGGGGGCGTATACAGATACGCAGTATTTT. Protein product: CASSLEGAYTDTQYF.

The chain combines TRBV2 with TRBJ2-6, with TRBD1 matching 7 bases. After removal of 6 bases from V and 0 bases from J, the junction contained 11 bases not matched to a gene. CDR1 SNHLY and CDR2 FYNNEI come from the germline V gene. The CDR3 is 18 amino acids. The CDR3 sequence is CASSTNRDRSSGANVLTF. The CDR3 bases are TGTGCCAGCAGCACCAACCGGGACAGAAGCTCTGGGGCCAACGTCCTGACTTTC.

The V gene is TRBV7-9, the J gene TRBJ1-3; 8 nucleotides align to TRBD1. The germline V gene has CDR1 SEHNR and CDR2 FQNEAQ (reference sequence). The CDR3 runs to 16 residues. The junction had 8 bases not matched to a gene; V was cut back by 1 base and J by 6 bases. CDR3 protein: CASSLDDRGEENTIYF. In DNA, the CDR3 is TGTGCCAGCAGCTTAGACGACAGGGGAGAGGAAAACACCATATATTTT.

The rearrangement links TRBV30 to TRBJ2-6; D is uncertain. Germline V gene data show CDR1 as GTSNPN and CDR2 as SVGIG (reference sequence). The ends were cut back, 5 bases at V and 1 base at J, with 6 bases in the middle. This CDR3 region has 13 residues. In DNA form, the CDR3 reads TGTGCCTGGGCGACATCTGGGGCCAACGTCCTGACTTTC. Residues: CAWATSGANVLTF. Combining the CDR3 with reference TRBV30 and TRBJ2-6 gives the whole variable domain SQTIHQWPATLVQPVGSPLSLECTVEGTSNPNLYWYRQAAGRGLQLLFYSVGIGQISSEVPQNLSASRPQDRQFILSSKKLLLSDSGFYLCAWATSGANVLTFGAGSRLTVL.

The chain couples TRBV28 to TRBJ1-1, with D possibly being TRBD1 (6 bases). The germline V gene encodes CDR1 MDHEN and CDR2 SYDVKM. The CDR3 length is 12 residues. Trimming removed 4 bases from V and 5 bases from J, with 8 bases in between. CDR3 sequence (DNA): TGTGCCAGCAGTTCCGGGACAACTGAAGCTTTCTTT. It codes for CASSSGTTEAFF.

The chain employs TRBV7-6 and TRBJ2-1; maybe TRBD2 (6 bases). Germline V gives CDR1 SGHVS, CDR2 FNYEAQ. V shed 5 bases and J shed 2 bases, with 19 bases lying between them. The CDR3 contains 17 residues. This CDR3 is CASSPRMEGRPYNEQFF. CDR3 bases: TGTGCCAGCAGCCCCCGGATGGAGGGTCGCCCCTACAATGAGCAGTTCTTC.

This clone was recorded once. V and J are TRBV28 and TRBJ1-5; a possible D gene is TRBD1 (6 bases). CDR1 MDHEN and CDR2 SYDVKM come from the germline V gene. This CDR3 contains 17 residues. The ends were cut back, 2 bases at V and 2 bases at J, with 16 bases in the middle. The CDR3 nucleotides are TGTGCCAGCAGTTTACCCTTACAGGGAAAGGGCAATCAGCCCCAGCATTTT. Its protein product is CASSLPLQGKGNQPQHF.

The V gene is TRBV21-1, the J gene TRBJ2-1; TRBD2, as called in the table, went unchecked against the DNA. TRBV21-1 is given as a pseudogene. CDR3 length equals 16 residues. The CDR3 is CASSKVERSSYNEQFF. The CDR3 DNA is TGTGCCAGCAGCAAAGTCGAGAGGAGCTCCTACAATGAGCAGTTCTTC.